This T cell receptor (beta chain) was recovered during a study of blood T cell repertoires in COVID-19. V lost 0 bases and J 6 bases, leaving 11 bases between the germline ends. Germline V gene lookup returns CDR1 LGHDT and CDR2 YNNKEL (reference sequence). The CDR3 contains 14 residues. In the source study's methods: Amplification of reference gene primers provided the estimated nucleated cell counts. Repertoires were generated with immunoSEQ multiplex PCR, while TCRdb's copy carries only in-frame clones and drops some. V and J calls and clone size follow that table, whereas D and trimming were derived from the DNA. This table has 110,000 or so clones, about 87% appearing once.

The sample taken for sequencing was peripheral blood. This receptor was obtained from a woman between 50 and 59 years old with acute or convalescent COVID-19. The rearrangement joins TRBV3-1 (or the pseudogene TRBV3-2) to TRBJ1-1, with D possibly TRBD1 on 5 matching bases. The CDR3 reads CASSQEWGVPEAFF. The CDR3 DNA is TGTGCCAGCAGCCAAGAGTGGGGGGTCCCTGAAGCTTTCTTT.